These 18 T cell receptor beta chains were sequenced from one sample in a study of blood T cell repertoires in COVID-19. Clones were sequenced by immunoSEQ multiplex PCR, and TCRdb holds only the in-frame ones, with some missing. Of 120,000 to 150,000 clones listed, approximately 84% are singletons. Input material: peripheral blood. All receptors come from a woman older than 75 in a cohort sampled during active or convalescent COVID-19.

The chain recombines TRBV7-2 with TRBJ2-7; 9 nucleotides agree with TRBD2. The CDR3 has 16 amino acids. With 2 bases clipped from V and 2 bases from J, the junction kept 7 bases outside the gene matches. CDR1 and CDR2 (germline): SGHTA, FQGNSA. CDR3 loop: CASSLSTSGATYEQYF. The CDR3 nucleotides read TGTGCCAGCAGCTTATCGACTAGCGGTGCGACCTACGAGCAGTACTTC.

This chain connects TRBV27 to TRBJ1-1, with no clear D. The V gene's germline CDR1 is MNHEY and CDR2 SMNVEV (reference sequence). This CDR3 has 14 amino acids. V gave up 5 bases and J gave up 4 bases, with 14 bases separating them. The DNA of the CDR3 is TGTGCCAGCAGTCCACAGTATCGGGGCACTGAAGCTTTCTTT. It is translated as CASSPQYRGTEAFF.

The rearrangement links TRBV6-6 to TRBJ2-2; tentative D call: TRBD1 (5 bases). V was cut by 9 bases and J by 1 base, with 9 bases left in between. The CDR3 extends over 13 amino acids. The germline V gene encodes CDR1 MNHNY and CDR2 SVGAGI (reference sequence). CDR3 region: CASQGLNTGELFF. CDR3 sequence (DNA): TGTGCCAGTCAGGGCCTGAACACCGGGGAGCTGTTTTTT.

The V and J genes are TRBV3-1 (or the pseudogene TRBV3-2) and TRBJ2-4; D may be TRBD2 (6 bases). Per germline, CDR1 LGHDT and CDR2 YNNKEL (reference sequence). The ends were cut back, 1 base at V and 7 bases at J, with 20 bases in the middle. CDR3 size: 17 residues. The CDR3 bases are TGTGCCAGCAGCCAAGGTTGGAGGGTATCTTTTCCGAACATTCAGTACTTC. Amino acid sequence: CASSQGWRVSFPNIQYF.

This clone was observed many times. This rearrangement joins TRBV5-4 to TRBJ2-7; 7 nucleotides line up with TRBD1. The CDR3 consists of 13 residues. The V gene end was trimmed by 4 bases and the J gene end by 2 bases; junction bases not matched to a gene: 3. Germline-derived CDR1 and CDR2 are SGHNT and YYREEE (reference sequence). The CDR3 DNA reads as TGTGCCAGCAGCCGGGACAGAGCCTACGAGCAGTACTTC. It specifies CASSRDRAYEQYF.

CDR3 protein: CASSLLNRGFPGELFF. Written as DNA, the CDR3 is TGTGCCAGCAGCCTGTTAAACAGGGGGTTCCCCGGGGAGCTGTTTTTT. V is TRBV3-1 (or the pseudogene TRBV3-2) and J is TRBJ2-2; 8 positions match TRBD1. Germline values: CDR1 LGHDT, CDR2 YNNKEL (reference sequence). Losses at the gene ends were 4 bases for V and 6 bases for J; bases not matched to a gene: 10. The CDR3 spans 16 residues.

This chain links TRBV6-6 with TRBJ1-5, with 9 bases fitting TRBD1. CDR3 length: 17 residues. Germline CDR1 MNHNY, CDR2 SVGAGI (reference sequence). The trim removed 5 bases at V and 0 bases at J, leaving 8 bases unmatched. The CDR3 DNA is TGTGCCAGCAGTCGGGACAGGGTTACCTATAGCAATCAGCCCCAGCATTTT. It encodes CASSRDRVTYSNQPQHF.

The V gene is TRBV12-5, the J gene TRBJ2-3; weak D call: TRBD2 (6 bases). Germline assignment: CDR1 LGHNT and CDR2 FRNRAP. V lost 4 bases, J lost 10 bases, and 18 bases lay in between. The CDR3 covers 14 residues. CDR3 in DNA: TGTGCTAGTGGTTCCCCCCCGGGAGTCCAGGCGCAGTATTTT. Its translation is CASGSPPGVQAQYF.

The rearrangement joins TRBV10-3 to TRBJ1-4, with 7 positions matching TRBD1. CDR1 and CDR2 (germline): ENHRY, SYGVKD. The CDR3 covers 14 residues. The V gene end was trimmed by 2 bases and the J gene end by 8 bases; junction bases not matched to a gene: 5. The CDR3 spells CAISEESRGEKLFF. In nucleotides, the CDR3 is TGTGCCATCAGTGAGGAAAGCAGGGGGGAAAAACTGTTTTTT.

This clone was counted a single time. The chain links TRBV12-5 to TRBJ2-7; maybe TRBD1 (6 bases). This CDR3 is 16 amino acids long. The germline V and J ends were trimmed by 0 bases and 2 bases, with 14 bases remaining between them. CDR1 is LGHNT and CDR2 is FRNRAP in the germline V gene. CDR3 bases: TGTGCTAGTGGTTTGGTACCAGGGGACATCACCTACGAGCAGTACGTC. Its translation is CASGLVPGDITYEQYV.

The chain joins TRBV28 to TRBJ2-5; 10 bases map to TRBD2. V was clipped by 2 bases and J by 2 bases; unmatched bases: 5. The CDR3 contains 16 residues. The germline CDR1 and CDR2 sequences are MDHEN and SYDVKM. The chain's CDR3 is CASSLGLADSQETQYF. In DNA form, the CDR3 reads TGTGCCAGCAGTTTAGGACTAGCGGATTCGCAAGAGACCCAGTACTTC.

The chain recombines TRBV28 with TRBJ1-2; D might be TRBD1 (5 bases). Trimming took 3 bases from V and 8 from J, leaving 10 bases between them. CDR1 is MDHEN and CDR2 is SYDVKM in the germline V gene. This CDR3 is 12 amino acids long. The CDR3 nucleotides are TGTGCCAGCAGTTTCCCGGGGGGGGGCTACACCTTC. This encodes CASSFPGGGYTF.

The chain links TRBV29-1 to TRBJ1-5, with 9 bases matching TRBD1. After removal of 2 bases from V and 0 bases from J, the junction contained 5 bases not matched to a gene. This CDR3 region has 16 residues. Germline V gene lookup returns CDR1 SQVTM and CDR2 ANQGSEA. CDR3 sequence (DNA): TGCAGCGTTGAATGGACAGGGGTTTATAGCAATCAGCCCCAGCATTTT. Its protein product is CSVEWTGVYSNQPQHF.

This rearrangement joins TRBV9 to TRBJ1-3; possibly TRBD1 for D (6 bases). Trimming left V 4 bases short and J 2 bases short, with 10 bases between. Germline-derived CDR1 and CDR2 are SGDLS and YYNGEE. The CDR3 has 14 amino acids. CDR3: CASSLQGAGNTIYF. The CDR3 region has the DNA TGTGCCAGCAGCTTACAGGGTGCTGGAAACACCATATATTTT.

The chain carries TRBV18 and TRBJ1-6; no reliable D call. Trimming took off 4 bases at V and 7 bases at J, with 11 bases between the two ends. CDR3 length: 14 residues. Germline lookup yields CDR1 KGHSH and CDR2 LQKENI. CDR3 DNA: TGTGCCAGCTCACTAGATTCGAGGAATTCACCCCTCCACTTT. It codes for CASSLDSRNSPLHF.

The CDR3 coding sequence is TGTGCCAGCAGGGGGGACTCGCCCTTCAATTCACCCCTCCACTTT. Residues: CASRGDSPFNSPLHF. The V call is TRBV2, the J call TRBJ1-6; weak D call: TRBD1 (5 bases). Trimming stripped 6 bases from V and 7 bases from J, with 16 bases between. CDR1 and CDR2 from the germline V gene are SNHLY and FYNNEI. The CDR3 covers 15 residues.

To note about this clone: A junction boundary mismatches the germline segment, possibly from a read error. The V call is TRBV7-8, the J call TRBJ2-1, with D uncertain. This CDR3 region has 10 residues. The germline CDR1 and CDR2 sequences are SGHVS and FQNEAQ. CDR3 bases: TGTGCCAGCAGCTTAGAGAGTCAAGTCTTC. This sequence encodes CASSLESQVF.

V usage is TRBV5-1 and J usage is TRBJ2-3; 7 positions agree with TRBD1. V gave up 5 bases and J gave up 2 bases; unmatched junction bases: 2. CDR3 size: 13 residues. Germline lookup yields CDR1 SGHRS and CDR2 YFSETQ. For the CDR3, the DNA is TGCGCCAGCAGTCAGGGGGACACAGATACGCAGTATTTT. Residues: CASSQGDTDTQYF.